This T cell receptor (beta chain) was retrieved from a study of blood T cell repertoires in COVID-19 (dated by TCRdb to 2020 to 2022). For context, the study as a whole: The collaborator samples originated in the United States, Italy and Spain and spanned the acute and convalescent phases of COVID-19. The material from the prospective study consisted of cDNA or gDNA derived from T cells, B-cell-depleted T cells, or PBMCs. Deeply sampled blood TCRbeta repertoires from subjects exposed to, actively infected with, or recovered from COVID-19 were included in the dataset. The repertoires were made available in a free public database intended to serve as a resource for research on the immune response to SARS-CoV-2. The samples were drawn from two sources: the first 160 participants of the ongoing ImmuneRACE study, and 1,000 to 1,500 subjects contributed by 6 global collaborators. Sample metadata almost always included a de-identified subject ID, COVID-19 status, age in years and sex. HLA class I and class II types, where available, came from metadata supplied by the sample provider rather than from assay-based typing. Beyond this particular receptor, the publication reports: The amount of clinical and demographic metadata varied by source and participant and was provided uncurated.

V is shortened by 8 bases, J by 4 bases, and the region joining them spans 14 bases. Including cysteine and phenylalanine, the CDR3 has 14 amino acids. Left in the record is the CDR3 DNA by itself, 42 bases read in frame from the first base. Based on the germline V gene (reference sequence), the CDR1 and CDR2 sequences are LNHNV and YYDKDF. Each collaborating institution followed its own protocols to collect whole blood in K2EDTA tubes. For TCRbeta analysis, collaborators shipped samples in one of three forms: frozen whole blood, isolated PBMCs, or DNA extracted from either of those sample types. TCRbeta CDR3 regions were amplified from genomic DNA by means of the immunoSEQ Assay, a bias-controlled multiplex PCR. Per the authors' processing: The number of nucleated cells in each sample was estimated from the amplification of reference gene primers within the assay. Sequence reads were collapsed and filtered to measure the absolute abundance of every unique TCRbeta CDR3 rearrangement. For each sample, productive Simpson clonality was calculated by taking the square root of Simpson's diversity index across productive rearrangements. The table comes from immuneACCESS by way of TCRdb, which keeps in-frame sequences with V and J called. Part of the clones is missing from these tables; in studies checked, under half for an unresolved V gene and the rest for unknown reasons. V and J calls plus clone size are reproduced from that table; the DNA served to infer D and trimming. In all, the sample holds about 24,000 clones, and roughly 86% of those were seen once. About 5% of the sample lies in the top ten.

For this clone: What antigen it recognizes has not been identified. Base qualities are not recorded, but no much larger clone differs from it by a single base.

This TCR was sampled from a man in his fifties or sixties with active COVID-19. The sequence joins TRBV15 to TRBJ2-2; 5 matching bases give a weak D call of TRBD2. The sample was peripheral blood. The DNA sequence is as follows: TGTGCCACCTCGCCCGGAGGTAGCACCGGGGAGCTGTTTTTT. This codes for CATSPGGSTGELFF.